The next 18 T cell receptor beta chains were all read from a single sample in a study of tumor-infiltrating lymphocytes in oesophageal squamous cell carcinoma (dated by TCRdb to the mid-2010s). Libraries were prepared through PCR. Sequencing used an Illumina HiSeq 2000. TCRdb itself trimmed the public reads at Q25 with fastp, ran MiXCR and retained productive beta chains. One record per CDR3 amino acid sequence lists the most common genes and DNA. The sample records approximately 18,000 distinct CDR3 sequences, about 40% of which are singletons. The ten biggest clones cover 29% of the sample. Sequencing input: esophageal tumor tissue. The receptors here all came from a male donor with esophageal squamous cell carcinoma.

A remark on this clonotype: One end of the junction varies from germline; a read error may be responsible. This chain joins TRBV7-2 and TRBJ2-5; D might be TRBD1 (6 bases). CDR3 length: 10 residues. Germline values: CDR1 SGHTA, CDR2 FQGNSA. CDR3 protein: CASSFQGQVF. In nucleotides, the CDR3 is TGTGCCAGCAGCTTCCAGGGACAAGTCTTC.

This clonotype is medium-sized. V and J are TRBV7-2 and TRBJ1-2, with a weak D call TRBD1 (5 bases). Looked up from germline, CDR1 is SGHTA and CDR2 is FQGNSA. There are 15 residues in the CDR3. The V end was cut by 7 bases, the J end by 3 bases, with 18 bases between. In DNA form, the CDR3 reads TGTGCCAGCACTACAAGAGCGGGGGTCGACTATGGCTACACCTTC. It encodes CASTTRAGVDYGYTF.

In its sample, this clonotype was seen a few times. The chain combines TRBV12-3 or TRBV12-4 with TRBJ2-7, with D possibly called TRBD1 or TRBD2 (5 bases each). The DNA end is a closer match to TRBJ2-1, so the J assignment may be wrong. CDR3 length equals 15 residues. The CDR3 here is CASSATSGGHNEQFF. CDR3 bases: TGTGCCAGCAGTGCCACTAGTGGGGGACACAATGAGCAGTTCTTC.

This clonotype qualifies as medium-sized. The genes are TRBV6-6 and TRBJ2-7; D is undetermined. From germline, CDR1 is MNHNY and CDR2 SVGAGI (reference sequence). The CDR3 length is 15 residues. Trimming pared 0 bases from V and 4 bases from J, leaving 13 bases between. CDR3 DNA sequence: TGTGCCAGCAGTTACTCGGCTACAGCTGAATACGAGCAGTACTTC. This codes for CASSYSATAEYEQYF.

The table lists this clonotype with a few counts. V is TRBV5-1 and J is TRBJ1-1; 9 bases are shared with TRBD1. This CDR3 comprises 14 residues. V trimming: 3 bases; J trimming: 5 bases; junction bases outside the gene matches: 5. The germline gives CDR1 SGHRS, CDR2 YFSETQ. CDR3 protein: CASSWTGEGTEAFF. DNA of the CDR3: TGCGCCAGCAGCTGGACAGGGGAGGGAACTGAAGCTTTCTTT.

This clonotype has ten or more counts. CDR3 residues: CASTSRQGGYTF. As DNA, the CDR3 is TGTGCCAGCACTTCAAGACAGGGTGGCTACACCTTC. This chain joins TRBV6-1 and TRBJ1-2; TRBD1 matches 7 bases. The length of the CDR3 is 12 residues. Germline V gene lookup returns CDR1 MNHNS and CDR2 SASEGT. The trim removed 7 bases at V and 7 bases at J, leaving 6 bases unmatched.

This clonotype was counted at least ten times. V and J are TRBV7-6 and TRBJ2-3; D might be TRBD2 (6 bases). The V gene's germline CDR1 is SGHVS and CDR2 FNYEAQ. The CDR3 consists of 15 residues. The CDR3 is CAIGGSLGGSGELYF. CDR3 in DNA: TGTGCTATAGGAGGGTCCCTTGGAGGTTCCGGGGAGCTGTATTTT.

In regard to this clonotype: This may stem from a read error, because a much larger clone lies one nucleotide away. V gene TRBV5-4 combines with J gene TRBJ2-7; TRBD1 or TRBD2 may be the D gene (5 bases each). Trimming removed 4 bases at V and 7 bases at J, with 18 bases between. Germline CDR1 reads SGHNT; CDR2 reads YYREEE (reference sequence). The CDR3 length is 14 residues. The CDR3 DNA follows: TGTGCCAGCAGCCCGGGACCCCCAAACAATGAGCAGTACTTC. This encodes CASSPGPPNNEQYF.

The chain is built from TRBV7-3 and TRBJ2-1; D possibly uses TRBD1 or TRBD2 (6 bases each). Near its end, the DNA agrees better with TRBJ2-7, so the J call may be wrong. The CDR3 sequence is 16 residues long. Germline V gene data show CDR1 as SGHTA and CDR2 as FQGTGA. This CDR3 reads CASSLKGGSSYNEQYF. CDR3 DNA sequence: TGTGCCAGCAGCTTAAAGGGGGGTAGCTCCTACAATGAGCAGTACTTC.

The CDR3 DNA reads as TGTGCCAGCAGCTTAAACTGGGAGGAGACCCAGTACTTC. It specifies CASSLNWEETQYF. The V call is TRBV7-2, the J call TRBJ2-5, with a possible D match to TRBD2 (5 bases). Between the trimmed V and J ends, which lost 2 bases and 5 bases, there was a span of 9 bases. Germline assignment: CDR1 SGHTA and CDR2 FQGNSA. The CDR3 has 13 amino acids.

As concerns this clonotype: This could be a read error, since a much larger clone is one nucleotide away. The chain couples TRBV2 to TRBJ1-4; D gene ambiguous. The CDR3 extends over 16 amino acids. Germline V lookup: CDR1 SNHLY, CDR2 FYNNEI. Deletions cut 5 bases from V and 7 bases from J, with 20 bases between. The CDR3 here is CASSLGGEGVVEKLFF. CDR3 DNA sequence: TGTGCCAGCAGTTTGGGCGGAGAGGGAGTAGTTGAAAAACTGTTTTTT. Based on the CDR3 plus reference TRBV2 and TRBJ1-4, the full variable domain is EPEVTQTPSHQVTQMGQEVILRCVPISNHLYFYWYRQILGQKVEFLVSFYNNEISEKSEIFDDQFSVERPDGSNFTLKIRSTKLEDSAMYFCASSLGGEGVVEKLFFGSGTQLSVL.

V usage is TRBV24-1 and J usage is TRBJ2-3, with 10 bases identical to TRBD2. With the DNA end fitting TRBJ2-1 better, the J assignment may be wrong. The CDR3 is 18 residues long. CDR1 and CDR2 from the germline V gene are KGHDR and SFDVKD. The CDR3 protein is CATSDLSLTAGGPGEQFF. The CDR3 DNA sequence: TGTGCCACCAGTGATTTGAGCCTTACAGCGGGAGGGCCGGGTGAGCAGTTCTTC.

The gene calls are TRBV12-5 and TRBJ2-1; 8 bases are shared with TRBD2. The V and J ends lost 5 bases and 0 bases, in that order; junction bases with no gene match: 3. In germline, CDR1 is LGHNT, CDR2 FRNRAP. The CDR3 runs to 15 residues. The CDR3 region is CASGRSGSSYNEQFF. DNA of the CDR3: TGTGCTAGTGGTCGCAGCGGGAGCTCCTACAATGAGCAGTTCTTC.

Many counts were recorded for this clonotype. The chain has TRBV28 and TRBJ2-2; 15 positions agree with TRBD2. V gave up 7 bases and J gave up 2 bases; unmatched junction bases: 11. CDR1 and CDR2 (germline): MDHEN, SYDVKM. CDR3 size: 19 residues. CDR3 bases: TGTGCCAGCAACCGCCCGGGACTAGCGGGGGGACGAAACACCGGGGAGCTGTTTTTT. Protein product: CASNRPGLAGGRNTGELFF. The full variable domain, rest sourced from reference TRBV28 and TRBJ2-2, is DVKVTQSSRYLVKRTGEKVFLECVQDMDHENMFWYRQDPGLGLRLIYFSYDVKMKEKGDIPEGYSVSREKKERFSLILESASTNQTSMYLCASNRPGLAGGRNTGELFFGEGSRLTVL.

This clonotype was detected ten times or more. The genes are TRBV6-1 and TRBJ2-7; 7 bases align to TRBD1. This CDR3 contains 15 residues. Germline CDR1 and CDR2: MNHNS and SASEGT. V was pared by 2 bases and J by 0 bases, with 4 bases of the junction left unmatched. This chain's CDR3 is CASSEYGDSSYEQYF. CDR3 nucleotides: TGTGCCAGCAGTGAATACGGGGACAGCTCCTACGAGCAGTACTTC.

This chain links TRBV10-2 with TRBJ2-5; weak D call: TRBD2 (5 bases). The J call is doubtful: the DNA matches TRBJ2-1 better. The CDR3 runs to 14 residues. Germline V gene sequence: CDR1 WSHSY, CDR2 SAAADI. DNA for the CDR3: TGCGCCAGCACTAATTTTTGGGAGACCAATGAGCAGTTCTTC. Amino acids: CASTNFWETNEQFF.

This rearrangement joins TRBV6-6 to TRBJ2-3, with D unresolved. Germline CDR1 reads MNHNY; CDR2 reads SVGAGI (reference sequence). Trimming cost V 2 bases and J 6 bases, with 9 bases left between them. The CDR3 contains 13 residues. The CDR3 DNA reads TGTGCCAGCAGTTACGACGCTGGGGATACGCAGTATTTT. This codes for CASSYDAGDTQYF.

The chain carries TRBV27 and TRBJ2-4, with D possibly being TRBD2 (7 bases). The assigned J gene may be wrong: the sequence end matches TRBJ2-7 better. The germline V gene has CDR1 MNHEY and CDR2 SMNVEV (reference sequence). The CDR3 loop spans 14 amino acids. CDR3 amino acids: CASSLREGDYEQYF. CDR3 nucleotide sequence: TGTGCCAGCAGTTTAAGGGAGGGGGACTACGAGCAGTACTTC.